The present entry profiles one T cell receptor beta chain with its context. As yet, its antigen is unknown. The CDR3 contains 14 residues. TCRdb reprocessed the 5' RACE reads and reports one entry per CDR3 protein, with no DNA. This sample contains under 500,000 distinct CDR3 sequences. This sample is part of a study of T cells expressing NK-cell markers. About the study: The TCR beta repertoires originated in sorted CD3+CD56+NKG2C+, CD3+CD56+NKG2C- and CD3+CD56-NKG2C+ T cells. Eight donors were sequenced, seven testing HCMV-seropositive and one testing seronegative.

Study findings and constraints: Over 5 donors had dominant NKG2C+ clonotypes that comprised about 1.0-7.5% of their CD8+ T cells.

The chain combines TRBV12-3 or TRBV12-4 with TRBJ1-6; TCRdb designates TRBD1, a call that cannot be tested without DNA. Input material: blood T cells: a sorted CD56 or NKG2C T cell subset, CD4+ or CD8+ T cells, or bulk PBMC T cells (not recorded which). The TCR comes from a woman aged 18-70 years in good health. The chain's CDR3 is CASSRQGAKSPLHF.